Sequencing of this T cell receptor beta chain was carried out in a study of OX40 agonist ivuxolimab in advanced cancers. Study-level background: Intravenous ivuxolimab at 0.01 to 10 mg/kg was given to patients every 2 weeks. Study-level findings and limits: Antigen specificity of clonally expanded peripheral T cells was not established.

Assay used: immunoSEQ multiplex PCR; TCRdb lists only in-frame clones, some missing. Of some 9,800 clones listed, approximately 66% were seen once; the top ten hold roughly 26%. Looked up from germline, CDR1 is MGHRA and CDR2 is YSYEKL. The V end was cut by 2 bases, the J end by 2 bases, with 16 bases between. The CDR3 totals 17 residues. Of note for this clone: No antigen is known for it.

The material was CD4+ or CD8+ T cells sorted from blood, obtained in a trial of the OX40 agonist ivuxolimab. The sequence came from an adult with an advanced solid tumor such as melanoma, head and neck, liver or kidney cancer. The V and J genes are TRBV4-1 and TRBJ1-5; D ambiguous. CDR3 in amino acids: CASSQLAGGTGNQPQHF. The CDR3 DNA follows: TGCGCCAGCAGCCAACTTGCTGGAGGAACTGGCAATCAGCCCCAGCATTTT.